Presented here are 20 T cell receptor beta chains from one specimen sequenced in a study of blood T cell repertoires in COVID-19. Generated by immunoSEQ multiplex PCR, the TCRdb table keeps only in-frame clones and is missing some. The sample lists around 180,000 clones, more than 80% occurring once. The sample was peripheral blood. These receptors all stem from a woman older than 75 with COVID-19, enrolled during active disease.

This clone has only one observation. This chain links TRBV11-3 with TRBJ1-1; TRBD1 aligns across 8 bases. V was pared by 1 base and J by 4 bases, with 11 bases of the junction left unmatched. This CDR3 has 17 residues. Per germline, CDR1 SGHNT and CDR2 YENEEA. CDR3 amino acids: CASSLGRWGQASTEAFF. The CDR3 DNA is TGTGCCAGCAGCTTAGGTCGGTGGGGACAGGCGTCCACTGAAGCTTTCTTT.

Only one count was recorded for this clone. DNA for the CDR3: TGTGCCAGACAGCCGAGACAGGGCACCTACGAGCAGTACTTC. It encodes CARQPRQGTYEQYF. This chain joins TRBV2 and TRBJ2-7; 7 bases align to TRBD1. With V trimmed by 9 bases and J by 2 bases, 10 bases remained unmatched. There are 14 residues in the CDR3. CDR1 and CDR2 (germline): SNHLY, FYNNEI.

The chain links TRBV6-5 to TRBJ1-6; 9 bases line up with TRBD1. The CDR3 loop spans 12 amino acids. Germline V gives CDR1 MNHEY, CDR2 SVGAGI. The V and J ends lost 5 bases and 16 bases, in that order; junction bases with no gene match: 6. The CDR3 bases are TGTGCCAGCAGTAGCCGGGACAGGGAACTCCACTTT. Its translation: CASSSRDRELHF.

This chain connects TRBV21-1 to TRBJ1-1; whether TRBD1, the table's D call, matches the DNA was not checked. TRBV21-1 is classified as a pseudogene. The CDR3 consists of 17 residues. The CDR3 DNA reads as TGTGCCAGCAGCATGGGTGGGAAACAGGGACCTCACACTGAAGCTTTCTTT. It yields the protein CASSMGGKQGPHTEAFF.

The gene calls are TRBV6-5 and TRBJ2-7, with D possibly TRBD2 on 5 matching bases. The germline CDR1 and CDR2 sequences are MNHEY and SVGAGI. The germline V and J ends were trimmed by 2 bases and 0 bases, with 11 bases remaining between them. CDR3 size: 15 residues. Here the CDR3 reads CASSYEGGSSYEQYF. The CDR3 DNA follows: TGTGCCAGCAGTTACGAGGGTGGCAGCTCCTACGAGCAGTACTTC.

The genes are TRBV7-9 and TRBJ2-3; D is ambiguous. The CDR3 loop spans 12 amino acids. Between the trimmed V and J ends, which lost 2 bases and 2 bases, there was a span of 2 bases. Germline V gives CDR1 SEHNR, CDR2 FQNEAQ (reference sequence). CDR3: CASSLYTDTQYF. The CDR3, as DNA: TGTGCCAGCAGCTTATACACAGATACGCAGTATTTT.

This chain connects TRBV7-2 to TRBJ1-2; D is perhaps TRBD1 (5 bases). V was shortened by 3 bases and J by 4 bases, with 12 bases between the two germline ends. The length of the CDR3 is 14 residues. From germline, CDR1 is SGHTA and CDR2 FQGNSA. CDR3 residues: CASSLGGPAYGYTF. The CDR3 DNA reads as TGTGCCAGCAGCTTGGGGGGTCCCGCCTATGGCTACACCTTC.

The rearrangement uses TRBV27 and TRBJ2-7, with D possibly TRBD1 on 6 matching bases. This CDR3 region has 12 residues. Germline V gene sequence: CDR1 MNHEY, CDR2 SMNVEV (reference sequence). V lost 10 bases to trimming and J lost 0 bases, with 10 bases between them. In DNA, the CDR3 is TGTGCCACGACGGACAGCTCCTACGAGCAGTACTTC. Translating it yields CATTDSSYEQYF.

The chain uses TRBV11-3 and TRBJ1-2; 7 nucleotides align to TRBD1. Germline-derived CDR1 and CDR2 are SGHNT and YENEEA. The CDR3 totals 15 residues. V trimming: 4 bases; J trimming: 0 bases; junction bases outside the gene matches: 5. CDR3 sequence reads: CASSSDRQANYGYTF. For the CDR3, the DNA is TGTGCCAGCAGCTCGGACAGGCAAGCTAACTATGGCTACACCTTC.

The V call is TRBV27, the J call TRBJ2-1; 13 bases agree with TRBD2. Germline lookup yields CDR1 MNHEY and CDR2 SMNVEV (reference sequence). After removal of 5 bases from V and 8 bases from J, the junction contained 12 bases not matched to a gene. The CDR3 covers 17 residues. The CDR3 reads CASSPRTSGRVDDEQFF. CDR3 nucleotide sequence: TGTGCCAGCAGTCCTCGGACTAGCGGGAGAGTTGACGATGAGCAGTTCTTC.

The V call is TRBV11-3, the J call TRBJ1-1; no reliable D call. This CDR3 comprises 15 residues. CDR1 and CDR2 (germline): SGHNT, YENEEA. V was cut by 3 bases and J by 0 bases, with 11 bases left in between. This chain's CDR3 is CASSFLYRMNTEAFF. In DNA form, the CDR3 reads TGTGCCAGCAGCTTTCTGTACAGAATGAACACTGAAGCTTTCTTT.

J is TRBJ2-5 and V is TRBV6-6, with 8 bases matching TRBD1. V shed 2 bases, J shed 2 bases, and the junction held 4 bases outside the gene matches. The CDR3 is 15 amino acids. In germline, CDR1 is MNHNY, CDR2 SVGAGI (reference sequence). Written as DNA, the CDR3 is TGTGCCAGCAGTTACGCCAGGGGGCCACAAGAGACCCAGTACTTC. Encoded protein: CASSYARGPQETQYF.

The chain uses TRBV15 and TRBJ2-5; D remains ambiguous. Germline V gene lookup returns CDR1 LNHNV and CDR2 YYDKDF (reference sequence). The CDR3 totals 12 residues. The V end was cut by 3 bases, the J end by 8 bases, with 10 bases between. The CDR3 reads CATSRGKETQYF. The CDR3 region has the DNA TGTGCCACCAGCAGGGGCAAGGAAACCCAGTACTTC.

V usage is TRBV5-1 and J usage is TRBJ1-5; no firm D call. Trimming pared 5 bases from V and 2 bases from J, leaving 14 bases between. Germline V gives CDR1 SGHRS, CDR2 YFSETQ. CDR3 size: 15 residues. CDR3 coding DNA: TGCGCCAGCAGAACAGATCAAGTTGGCAATCAGCCCCAGCATTTT. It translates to CASRTDQVGNQPQHF.

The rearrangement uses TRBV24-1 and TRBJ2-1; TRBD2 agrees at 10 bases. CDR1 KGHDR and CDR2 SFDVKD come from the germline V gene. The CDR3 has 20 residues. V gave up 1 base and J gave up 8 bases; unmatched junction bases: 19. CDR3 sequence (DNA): TGTGCCACCAGTGATTTACAATTCGGCGCAGTAGCGGGAGGTCACCATGAGCAGTTCTTC. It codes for CATSDLQFGAVAGGHHEQFF.

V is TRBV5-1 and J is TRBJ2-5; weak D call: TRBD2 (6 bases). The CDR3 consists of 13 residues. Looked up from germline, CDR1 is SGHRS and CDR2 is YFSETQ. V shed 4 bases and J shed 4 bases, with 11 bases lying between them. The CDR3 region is CASSPVGGETQYF. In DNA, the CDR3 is TGCGCCAGCAGCCCGGTGGGGGGAGAGACCCAGTACTTC.

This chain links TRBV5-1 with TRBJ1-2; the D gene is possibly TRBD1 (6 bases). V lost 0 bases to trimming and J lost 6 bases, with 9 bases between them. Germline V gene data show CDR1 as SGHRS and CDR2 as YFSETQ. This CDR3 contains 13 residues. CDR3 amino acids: CASSLVGADGYTF. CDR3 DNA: TGCGCCAGCAGCTTGGTGGGGGCGGATGGCTACACCTTC.

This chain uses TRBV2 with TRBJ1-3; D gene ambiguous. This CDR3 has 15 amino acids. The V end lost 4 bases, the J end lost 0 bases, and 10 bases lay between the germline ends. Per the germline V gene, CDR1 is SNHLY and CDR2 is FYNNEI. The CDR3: CASSGRRSSGNTIYF. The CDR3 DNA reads TGTGCCAGCAGTGGTCGGAGAAGCTCTGGAAACACCATATATTTT.

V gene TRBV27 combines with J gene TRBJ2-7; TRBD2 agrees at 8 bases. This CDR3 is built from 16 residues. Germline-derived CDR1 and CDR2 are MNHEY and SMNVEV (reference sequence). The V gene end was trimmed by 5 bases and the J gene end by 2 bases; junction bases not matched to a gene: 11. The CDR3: CASSLGSGRGAYEQYF. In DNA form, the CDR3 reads TGTGCCAGCAGTCTAGGGTCCGGGAGGGGCGCCTACGAGCAGTACTTC.

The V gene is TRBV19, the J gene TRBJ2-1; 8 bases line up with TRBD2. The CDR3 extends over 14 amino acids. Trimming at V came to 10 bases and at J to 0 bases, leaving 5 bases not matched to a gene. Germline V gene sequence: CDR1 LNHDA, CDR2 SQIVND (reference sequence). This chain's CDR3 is CATSSGSSYNEQFF. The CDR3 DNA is TGTGCCACCTCAAGCGGGAGCTCCTACAATGAGCAGTTCTTC.